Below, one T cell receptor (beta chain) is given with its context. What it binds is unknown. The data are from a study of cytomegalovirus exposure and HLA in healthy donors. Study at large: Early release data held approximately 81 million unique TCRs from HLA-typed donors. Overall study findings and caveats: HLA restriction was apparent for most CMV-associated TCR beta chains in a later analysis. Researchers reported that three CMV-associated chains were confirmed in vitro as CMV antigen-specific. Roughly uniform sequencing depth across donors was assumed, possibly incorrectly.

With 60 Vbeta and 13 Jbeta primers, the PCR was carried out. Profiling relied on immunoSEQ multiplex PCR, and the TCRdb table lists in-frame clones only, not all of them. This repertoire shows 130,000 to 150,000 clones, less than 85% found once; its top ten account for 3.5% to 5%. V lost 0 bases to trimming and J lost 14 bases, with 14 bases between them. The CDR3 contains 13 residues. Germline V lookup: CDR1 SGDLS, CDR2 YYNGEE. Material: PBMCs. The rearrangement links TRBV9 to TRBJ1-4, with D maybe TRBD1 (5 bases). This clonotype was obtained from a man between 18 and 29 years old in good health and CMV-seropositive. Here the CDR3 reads CASSVDRSGRLFF. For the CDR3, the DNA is TGTGCCAGCAGCGTAGACAGGTCAGGTCGGCTGTTTTTT.